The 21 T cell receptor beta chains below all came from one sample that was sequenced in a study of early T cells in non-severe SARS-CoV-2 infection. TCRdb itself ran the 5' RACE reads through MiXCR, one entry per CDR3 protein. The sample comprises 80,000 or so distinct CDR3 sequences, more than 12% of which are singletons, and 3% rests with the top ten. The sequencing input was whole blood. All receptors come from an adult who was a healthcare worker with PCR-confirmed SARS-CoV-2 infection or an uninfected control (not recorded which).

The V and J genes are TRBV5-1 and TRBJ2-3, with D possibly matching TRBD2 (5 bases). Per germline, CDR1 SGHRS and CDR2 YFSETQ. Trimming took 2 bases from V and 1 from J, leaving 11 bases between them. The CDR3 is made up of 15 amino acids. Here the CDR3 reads CASSLRGIRTDTQYF. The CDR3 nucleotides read TGCGCCAGCAGCTTAAGAGGGATACGCACAGATACGCAGTATTTT.

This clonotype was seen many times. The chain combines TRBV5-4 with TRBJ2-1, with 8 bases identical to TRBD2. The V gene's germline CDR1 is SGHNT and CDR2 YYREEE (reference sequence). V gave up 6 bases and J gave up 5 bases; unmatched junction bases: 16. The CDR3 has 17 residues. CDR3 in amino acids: CASTPGGSGSLNNEQFF. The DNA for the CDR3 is TGTGCCAGCACCCCCGGGGGGAGCGGGAGTCTTAACAATGAGCAGTTCTTC.

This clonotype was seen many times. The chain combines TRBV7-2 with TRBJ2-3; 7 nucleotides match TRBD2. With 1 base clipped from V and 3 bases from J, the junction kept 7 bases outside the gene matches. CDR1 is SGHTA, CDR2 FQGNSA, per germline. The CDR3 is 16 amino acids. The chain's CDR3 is CASSLDSGRRTDTQYF. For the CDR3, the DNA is TGTGCCAGCAGCTTAGATAGCGGGCGGAGGACAGATACGCAGTATTTT.

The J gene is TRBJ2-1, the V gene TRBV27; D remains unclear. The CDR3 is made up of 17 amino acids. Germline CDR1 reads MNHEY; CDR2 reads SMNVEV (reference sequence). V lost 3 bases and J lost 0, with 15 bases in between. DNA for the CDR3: TGTGCCAGCAGTTTGCCCTCGATCCCAAACTCCTACAATGAGCAGTTCTTC. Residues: CASSLPSIPNSYNEQFF.

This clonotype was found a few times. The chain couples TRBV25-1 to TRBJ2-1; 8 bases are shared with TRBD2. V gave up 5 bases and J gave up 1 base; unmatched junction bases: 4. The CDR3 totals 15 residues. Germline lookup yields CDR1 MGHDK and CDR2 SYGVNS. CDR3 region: CASSWLAGSYNEQFF. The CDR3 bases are TGTGCCAGCAGTTGGCTAGCGGGTTCCTACAATGAGCAGTTCTTC.

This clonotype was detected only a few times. The CDR3 coding sequence is TGTGCCAGCAGCAAAAGCCCGGGGTATAGCAATCAGCCCCAGCATTTT. It encodes CASSKSPGYSNQPQHF. The chain carries TRBV21-1 and TRBJ1-5; the table's D gene call, TRBD1, was not cross checked with the DNA. TRBV21-1 is deemed a pseudogene. CDR3 length: 16 residues.

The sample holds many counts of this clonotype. CDR3: CASSSGTFNQPQHF. As DNA, the CDR3 is TGTGCCAGCAGCTCCGGGACCTTCAATCAGCCCCAGCATTTT. V usage is TRBV11-2 and J usage is TRBJ1-5; possible D gene TRBD1, 5 bases. Deletions cut 4 bases from V and 3 bases from J, with 10 bases between. Germline V CDR1 and CDR2: SGHAT, FQNNGV. This CDR3 is built from 14 residues.

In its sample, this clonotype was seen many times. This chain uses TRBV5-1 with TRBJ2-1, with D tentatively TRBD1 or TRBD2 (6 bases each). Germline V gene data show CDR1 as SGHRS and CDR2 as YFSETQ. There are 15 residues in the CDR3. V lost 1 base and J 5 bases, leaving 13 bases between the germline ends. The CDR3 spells CASSLRGEVNNEQFF. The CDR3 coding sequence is TGCGCCAGCAGCTTGAGGGGGGAGGTGAACAATGAGCAGTTCTTC.

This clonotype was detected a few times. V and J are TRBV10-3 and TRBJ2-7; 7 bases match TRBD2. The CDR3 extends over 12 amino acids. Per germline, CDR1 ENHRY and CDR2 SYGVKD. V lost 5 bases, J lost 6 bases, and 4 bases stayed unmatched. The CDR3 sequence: CAISSREGEQYF. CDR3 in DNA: TGTGCCATCAGTTCCAGGGAGGGCGAGCAGTACTTC.

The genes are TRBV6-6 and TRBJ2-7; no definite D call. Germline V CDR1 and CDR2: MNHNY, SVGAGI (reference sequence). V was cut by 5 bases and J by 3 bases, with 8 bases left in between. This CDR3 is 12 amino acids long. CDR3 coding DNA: TGTGCCAGCAGTGGCGGAGTCTACGAGCAGTACTTC. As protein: CASSGGVYEQYF.

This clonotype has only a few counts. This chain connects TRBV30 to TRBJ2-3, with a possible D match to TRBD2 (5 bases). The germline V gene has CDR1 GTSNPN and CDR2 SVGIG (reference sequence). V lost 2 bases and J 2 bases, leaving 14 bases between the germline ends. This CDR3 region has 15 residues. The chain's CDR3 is CAWSPAAVATDTQYF. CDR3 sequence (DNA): TGTGCCTGGAGTCCCGCAGCGGTAGCCACAGATACGCAGTATTTT.

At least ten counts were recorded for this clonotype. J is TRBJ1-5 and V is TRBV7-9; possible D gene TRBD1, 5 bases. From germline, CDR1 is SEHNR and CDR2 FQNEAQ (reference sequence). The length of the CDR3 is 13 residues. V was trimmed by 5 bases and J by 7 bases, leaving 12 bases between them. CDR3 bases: TGTGCCAGCAGCAGGTCGGGGGAACAGCCCCAGCATTTT. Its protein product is CASSRSGEQPQHF.

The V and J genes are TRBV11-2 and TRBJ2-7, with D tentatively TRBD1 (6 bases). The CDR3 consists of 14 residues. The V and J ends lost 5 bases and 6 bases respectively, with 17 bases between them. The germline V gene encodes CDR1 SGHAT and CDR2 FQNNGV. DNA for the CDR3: TGTGCCAGCAGCCCCTTGGACAGTCGTGTCGAGCAGTACTTC. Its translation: CASSPLDSRVEQYF.

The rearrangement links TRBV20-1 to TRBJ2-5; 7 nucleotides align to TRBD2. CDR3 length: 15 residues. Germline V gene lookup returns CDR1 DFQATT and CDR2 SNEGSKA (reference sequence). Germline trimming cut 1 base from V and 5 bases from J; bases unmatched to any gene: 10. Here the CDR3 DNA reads TGCAGTGCTAGAGCCGGACTAGTGGGCCCGGAGACCCAGTACTTC. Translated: CSARAGLVGPETQYF.

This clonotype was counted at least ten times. CDR3 nucleotides: TGTGCCAGCAGCTTAACCGGCCGGGACAGTTCCTATGGCTACACCTTC. Its translation is CASSLTGRDSSYGYTF. The genes are TRBV7-3 and TRBJ1-2; 7 bases are shared with TRBD1. The V gene end was trimmed by 0 bases and the J gene end by 4 bases; junction bases not matched to a gene: 8. The CDR3 consists of 16 residues. The germline V gene encodes CDR1 SGHTA and CDR2 FQGTGA.

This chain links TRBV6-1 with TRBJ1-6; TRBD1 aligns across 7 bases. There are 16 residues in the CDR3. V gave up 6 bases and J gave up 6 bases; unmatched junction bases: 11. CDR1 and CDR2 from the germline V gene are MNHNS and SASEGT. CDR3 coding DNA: TGTGCCAGCAGCCGGAACGGGGACAGCCCTAATTCACCCCTCCACTTT. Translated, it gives CASSRNGDSPNSPLHF.

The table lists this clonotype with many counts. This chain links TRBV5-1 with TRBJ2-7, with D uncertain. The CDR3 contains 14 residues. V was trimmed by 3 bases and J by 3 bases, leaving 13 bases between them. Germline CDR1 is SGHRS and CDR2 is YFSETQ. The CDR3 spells CASSYGRAGYEQYF. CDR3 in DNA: TGCGCCAGCAGCTACGGACGCGCAGGCTACGAGCAGTACTTC.

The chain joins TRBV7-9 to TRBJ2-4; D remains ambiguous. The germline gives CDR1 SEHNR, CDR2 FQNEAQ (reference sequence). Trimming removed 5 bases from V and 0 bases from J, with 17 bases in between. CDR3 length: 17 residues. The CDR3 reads CASSPYVGLGAKNIQYF. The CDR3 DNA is TGTGCCAGCAGCCCGTACGTAGGGCTCGGAGCCAAAAACATTCAGTACTTC. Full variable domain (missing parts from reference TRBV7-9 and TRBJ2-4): DTGVSQNPRHKITKRGQNVTFRCDPISEHNRLYWYRQTLGQGPEFLTYFQNEAQLEKSRLLSDRFSAERPKGSFSTLEIQRTEQGDSAMYLCASSPYVGLGAKNIQYFGAGTRLSVL.

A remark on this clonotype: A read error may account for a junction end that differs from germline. In nucleotides, the CDR3 is TGTGCCAGCTCACCCGGACAGAGCCAAGAGACCCTGTACTTC. Amino acid sequence: CASSPGQSQETLYF. This rearrangement joins TRBV18 to TRBJ2-5; D is perhaps TRBD1 (6 bases). From germline, CDR1 is KGHSH and CDR2 LQKENI. The CDR3 loop spans 14 amino acids. The full variable domain, in which reference TRBV18 and TRBJ2-5 provide the parts outside the CDR3, is NAGVMQNPRHLVRRRGQEARLRCSPMKGHSHVYWYRQLPEEGLKFMVYLQKENIIDESGMPKERFSAEFPKEGPSILRIQQVVRGDSAAYFCASSPGQSQETLYFGPGTRLLVL.

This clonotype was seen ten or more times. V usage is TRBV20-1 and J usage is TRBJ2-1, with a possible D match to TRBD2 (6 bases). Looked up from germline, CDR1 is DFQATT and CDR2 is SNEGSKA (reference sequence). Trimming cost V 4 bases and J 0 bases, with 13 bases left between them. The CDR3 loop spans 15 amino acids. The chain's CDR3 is CSATASASSYNEQFF. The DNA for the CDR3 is TGCAGTGCTACTGCTAGCGCTAGCTCCTACAATGAGCAGTTCTTC.

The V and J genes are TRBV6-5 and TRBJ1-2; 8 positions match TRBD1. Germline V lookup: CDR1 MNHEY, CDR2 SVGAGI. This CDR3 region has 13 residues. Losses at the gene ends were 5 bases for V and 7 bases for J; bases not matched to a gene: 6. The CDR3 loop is CASSPLDRVGYTF. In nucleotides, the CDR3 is TGTGCCAGCAGTCCCTTGGACAGGGTTGGCTACACCTTC.